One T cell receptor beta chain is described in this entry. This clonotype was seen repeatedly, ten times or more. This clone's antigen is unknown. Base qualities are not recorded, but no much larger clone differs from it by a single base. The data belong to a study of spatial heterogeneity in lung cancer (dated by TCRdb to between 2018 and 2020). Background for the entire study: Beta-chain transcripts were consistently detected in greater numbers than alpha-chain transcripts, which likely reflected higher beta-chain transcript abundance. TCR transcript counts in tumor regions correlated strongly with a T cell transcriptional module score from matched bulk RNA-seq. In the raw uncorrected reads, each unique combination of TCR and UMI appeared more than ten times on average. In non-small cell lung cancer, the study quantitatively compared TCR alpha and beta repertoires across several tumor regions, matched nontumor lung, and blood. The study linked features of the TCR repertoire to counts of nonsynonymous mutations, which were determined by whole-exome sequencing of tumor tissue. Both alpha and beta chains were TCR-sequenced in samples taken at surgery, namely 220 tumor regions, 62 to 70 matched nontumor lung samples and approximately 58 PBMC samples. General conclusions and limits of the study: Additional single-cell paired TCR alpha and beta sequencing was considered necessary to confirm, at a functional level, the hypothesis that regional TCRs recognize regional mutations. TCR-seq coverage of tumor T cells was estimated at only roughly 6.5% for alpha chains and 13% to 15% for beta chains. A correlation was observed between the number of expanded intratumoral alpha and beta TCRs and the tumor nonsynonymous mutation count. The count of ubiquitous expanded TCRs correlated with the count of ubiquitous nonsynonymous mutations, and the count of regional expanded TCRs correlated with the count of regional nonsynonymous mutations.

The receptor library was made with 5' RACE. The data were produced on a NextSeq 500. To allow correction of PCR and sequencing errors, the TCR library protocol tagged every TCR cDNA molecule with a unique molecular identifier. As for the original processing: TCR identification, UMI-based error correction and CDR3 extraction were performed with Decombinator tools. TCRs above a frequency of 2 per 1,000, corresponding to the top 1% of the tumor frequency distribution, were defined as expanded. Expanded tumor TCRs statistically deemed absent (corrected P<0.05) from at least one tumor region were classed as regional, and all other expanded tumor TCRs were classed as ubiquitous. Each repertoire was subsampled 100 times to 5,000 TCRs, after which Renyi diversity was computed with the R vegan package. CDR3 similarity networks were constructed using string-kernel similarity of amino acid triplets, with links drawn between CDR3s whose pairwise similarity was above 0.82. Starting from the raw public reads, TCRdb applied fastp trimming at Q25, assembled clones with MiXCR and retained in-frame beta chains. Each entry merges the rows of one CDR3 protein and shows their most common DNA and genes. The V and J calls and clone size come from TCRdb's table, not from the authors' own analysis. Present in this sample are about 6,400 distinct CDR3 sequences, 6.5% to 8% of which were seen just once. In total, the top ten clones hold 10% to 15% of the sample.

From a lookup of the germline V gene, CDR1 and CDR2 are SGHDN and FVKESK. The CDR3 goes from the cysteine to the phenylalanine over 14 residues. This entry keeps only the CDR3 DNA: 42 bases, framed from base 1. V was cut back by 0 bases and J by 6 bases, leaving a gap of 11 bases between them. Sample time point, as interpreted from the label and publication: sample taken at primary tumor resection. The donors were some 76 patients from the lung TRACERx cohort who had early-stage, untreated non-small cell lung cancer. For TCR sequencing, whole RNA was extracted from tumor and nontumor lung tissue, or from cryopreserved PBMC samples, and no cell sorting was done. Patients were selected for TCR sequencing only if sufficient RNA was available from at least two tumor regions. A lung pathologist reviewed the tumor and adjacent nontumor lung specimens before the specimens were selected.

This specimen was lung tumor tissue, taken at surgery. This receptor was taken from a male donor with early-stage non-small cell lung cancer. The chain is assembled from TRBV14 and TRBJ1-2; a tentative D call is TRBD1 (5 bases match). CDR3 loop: CASSQENWGDGYTF. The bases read TGTGCCAGCAGCCAAGAGAATTGGGGGGATGGCTACACCTTC.